This T cell receptor (beta chain) was profiled in a study of cytomegalovirus exposure and HLA in healthy donors. V was clipped by 5 bases and J by 2 bases; unmatched bases: 5. From germline, CDR1 is LNHDA and CDR2 SQIVND (reference sequence). This CDR3 has 14 amino acids. The PCR contained 60 Vbeta and 13 Jbeta primers. Assay used: immunoSEQ multiplex PCR; TCRdb lists only in-frame clones, some missing. Recorded here are 130,000 to 150,000 clones; the top ten clones represent 2% to 3%. The donors comprised healthy bone marrow donors. This clonotype was sampled from a middle-aged man in good health and CMV-seronegative. This chain connects TRBV19 to TRBJ1-2, with 7 bases that match TRBD1. The sequencing sample was made of PBMCs. CDR3 sequence reads: CASSVATGNYGYTF. The CDR3 DNA reads TGTGCCAGTAGTGTGGCGACAGGGAACTATGGCTACACCTTC.